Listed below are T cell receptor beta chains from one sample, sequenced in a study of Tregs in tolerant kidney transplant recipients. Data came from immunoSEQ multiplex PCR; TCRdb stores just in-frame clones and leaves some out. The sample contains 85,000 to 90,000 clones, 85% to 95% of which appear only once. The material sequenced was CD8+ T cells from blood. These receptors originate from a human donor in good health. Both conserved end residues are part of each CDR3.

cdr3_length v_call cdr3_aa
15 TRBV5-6 CASSSTGTGEETQYF
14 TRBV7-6 CASSYGTEAYEQYF
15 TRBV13 CASSLALAGWGEQFF
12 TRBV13 CASSSPLREAFF
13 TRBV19 CASSSGDLNEQFF
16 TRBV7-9 CASSLLGGVLGNTIYF
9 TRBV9 CASSAEQFF
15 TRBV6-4 CASRRLAGETGELFF
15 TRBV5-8 CASSLGPVGNQPQHF
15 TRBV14 CASSPVVFPYNEQFF
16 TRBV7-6 CASSSVRQGAYNEQFF
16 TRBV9 CASSVFPSTGAYGYTF
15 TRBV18 CASSPPGQGLETQYF
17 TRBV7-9 CASSTPGQVPSYNEQFF
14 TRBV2 CASSDGLAHNEQFF
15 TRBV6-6 CASSYTGTGGDGYTF
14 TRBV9 CASTLRGRVDGYTF
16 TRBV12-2 CASRLALGVVDQPQHF
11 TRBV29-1 CSVEFNTEAFF
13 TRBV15 CATSRGASSGYTF
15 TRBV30 CAAIGKGYSNQPQHF
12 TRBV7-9 CASSLGSPEQYF
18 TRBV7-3 CASSLSGGAPSSYNEQFF
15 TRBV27 CASSAGTGSGNEQFF
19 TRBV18 CASSHRLLTPGSGANVLTF
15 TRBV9 CASSVATSGMREQYF
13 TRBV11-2 CASSSDSYNEQFF
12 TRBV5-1 CASSLEGDTQYF
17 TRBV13 CASSLGPGLTNTGELFF
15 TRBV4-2 CASSQDRASGTEAFF
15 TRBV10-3 CAISIAGGPVDTQYF
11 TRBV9 CASSVIREAFF
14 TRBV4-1 CASSTTGRNYGYTF
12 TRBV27 CASSHGVYEQYF
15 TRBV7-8 CASSQVGGPWDEQFF
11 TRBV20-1 CSAEGAYEQYF
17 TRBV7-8 CASSLAPERQSTDTQYF
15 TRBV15 CATSLEISSYNEQFF
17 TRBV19 CASSMGTGLATNEKLFF
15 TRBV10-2 CASNLGGEAYNEQFF
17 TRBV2 CASSEIGGTRSAQPQHF
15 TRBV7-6 CASSSGQGRSDTQYF
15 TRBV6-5 CASSYYQGSSYEQYF
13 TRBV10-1 CASNQGTQETQYF